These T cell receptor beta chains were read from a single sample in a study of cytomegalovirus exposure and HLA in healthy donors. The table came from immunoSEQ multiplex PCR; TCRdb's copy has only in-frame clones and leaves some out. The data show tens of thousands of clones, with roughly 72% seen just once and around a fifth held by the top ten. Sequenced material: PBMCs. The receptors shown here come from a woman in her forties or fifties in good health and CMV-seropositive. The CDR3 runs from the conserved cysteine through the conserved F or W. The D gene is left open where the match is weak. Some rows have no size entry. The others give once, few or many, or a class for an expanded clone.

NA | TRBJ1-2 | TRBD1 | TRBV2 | TGTGCCAGCAGGAAACAGGGGTTTAACTATGGCTACACCTTC | CASRKQGFNYGYTF
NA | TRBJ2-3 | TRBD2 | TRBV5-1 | TGCGCCAGCAGCCCCCAGGGTGTTAGCGGGAGCACAGATACGCAGTATTTT | CASSPQGVSGSTDTQYF
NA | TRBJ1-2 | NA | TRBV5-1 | TGCGCCAGCAGCTCGAACAGGGTCGGCTACACCTTC | CASSSNRVGYTF
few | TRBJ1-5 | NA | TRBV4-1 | TGCGCCAGCAGTCATCAGGGTGAAGGTCAGCCCCAGCATTTT | CASSHQGEGQPQHF
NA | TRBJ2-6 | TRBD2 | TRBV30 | TGTGCCTGGACCCGGGACTATTTTTCAAGCTCTGGGGCCAACGTCCTGACTTTC | CAWTRDYFSSSGANVLTF
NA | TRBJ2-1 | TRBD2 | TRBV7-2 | TGTGCCAGCAGAGTGACTAGCGGGGGCTACAATGAGCAGTTCTTC | CASRVTSGGYNEQFF
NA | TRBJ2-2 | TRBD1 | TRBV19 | TGTGCCAGTAGAGGGGGCTGGGAGCTGTTTTTT | CASRGGWELFF
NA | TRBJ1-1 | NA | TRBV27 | TGTGCCATGCGTGGAGGGGGAGGGCGTCGGACTGAAGCTTTCTTT | CAMRGGGGRRTEAFF
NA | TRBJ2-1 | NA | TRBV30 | TGTGCCTGGGAAGGGGCGGAGAATGAGCAGTTCTTC | CAWEGAENEQFF
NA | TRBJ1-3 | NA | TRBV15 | TGTGCCACCAGCAGAATTAGGGGGGGAACTGGAAACACCATATATTTT | CATSRIRGGTGNTIYF
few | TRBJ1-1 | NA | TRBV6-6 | TGTGCCAGCAGTTACTCGACAGGTTCTAACACTGAAGCTTTCTTT | CASSYSTGSNTEAFF
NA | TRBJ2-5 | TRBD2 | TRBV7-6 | TGTGCCAGCAGCCCCAAAGCGGGGGGCCTGGAGACCCAGTACTTC | CASSPKAGGLETQYF
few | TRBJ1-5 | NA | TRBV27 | TGTGCCAGCAGTTCTACGGCCGGGGGGCATCAGCCCCAGCATTTT | CASSSTAGGHQPQHF
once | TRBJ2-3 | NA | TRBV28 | TGTGCCAGCAGTTCCCCCCCTCCGGGGCAGGGGAAAACAGATACGCAGTATTTT | CASSSPPPGQGKTDTQYF
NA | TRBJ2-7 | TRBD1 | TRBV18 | TGTGCCAGCTCACGAGGTCAGGGGGCTTACGAGCAGTACTTC | CASSRGQGAYEQYF
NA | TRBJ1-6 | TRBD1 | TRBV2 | TGTGCCAGCAGACGACAGGGCCTAAATTCACCCCTCCACTTT | CASRRQGLNSPLHF
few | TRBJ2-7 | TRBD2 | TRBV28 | TGTGCCAGCAGGCCTTCACTAGCGGGAGCCTACGAGCAGTACTTC | CASRPSLAGAYEQYF
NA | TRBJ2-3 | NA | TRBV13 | TGTGCCAGCAGCCTGGGAAGGGGAGATACGCAGTATTTT | CASSLGRGDTQYF
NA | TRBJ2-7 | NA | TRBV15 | TGTGCCACCAGCAGTGACGCGGGCAGGGGCTACGAGCAGTACTTC | CATSSDAGRGYEQYF
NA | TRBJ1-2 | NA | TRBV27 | TGTGCCAGCAGTTCACTACAGGAGAACTATGGCTACACCTTC | CASSSLQENYGYTF
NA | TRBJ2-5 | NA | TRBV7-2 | TGTGCCAGCAGCCCCGGCTATGGGGGGAGTCAAGAGACCCAGTACTTC | CASSPGYGGSQETQYF
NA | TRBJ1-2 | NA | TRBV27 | TGTGCCAGCAGTTTATCGGGTGGGGGGAACGGCTACACCTTC | CASSLSGGGNGYTF
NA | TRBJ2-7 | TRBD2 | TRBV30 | TGTGCCTGGAAGGCTAGCGGGAGGATCTACGAGCAGTACTTC | CAWKASGRIYEQYF
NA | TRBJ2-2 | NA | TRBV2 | TGTGCCAGCAGGTCCTATCTTAACACCGGGGAGCTGTTTTTT | CASRSYLNTGELFF
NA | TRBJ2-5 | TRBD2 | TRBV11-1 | TGTGCCAGCAGCTCACGAACTAGCGGGGCATGGGAGACCCAGTACTTC | CASSSRTSGAWETQYF
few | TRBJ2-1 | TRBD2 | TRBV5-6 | TGTGCCAGCAGCTTGGCACTAGCGGGATTAACCGAGCAGTTCTTC | CASSLALAGLTEQFF
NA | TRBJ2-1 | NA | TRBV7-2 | TGTGCCAGCAGCTTACTGGCTCAAAGTCAGGGCAATGAGCAGTTCTTC | CASSLLAQSQGNEQFF
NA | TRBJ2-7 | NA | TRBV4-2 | TGTGCCAGCAGCCAAGCCAGCGGAGCCTCCTACGAGCAGTACTTC | CASSQASGASYEQYF
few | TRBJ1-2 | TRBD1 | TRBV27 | TGTGCCAGCAGGGCAGGGGGCAACTATGGCTACACCTTC | CASRAGGNYGYTF
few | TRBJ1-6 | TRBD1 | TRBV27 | TGTGCCAGCAGTTTATCGCACCCGGGACAGGGAGGTTCACCCCTCCACTTT | CASSLSHPGQGGSPLHF
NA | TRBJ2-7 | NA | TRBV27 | TGTGCCAGCAGCCTCTTAACAGCCCGGGGTTACGAGCAGTACTTC | CASSLLTARGYEQYF